Listed below are T cell receptor beta chains from one sample, sequenced in a study of T cells after yellow fever vaccination. MiXCR was run by TCRdb on the 5' RACE reads, yielding one entry per CDR3 protein. The table records around 600,000 distinct CDR3 sequences, 9% to 15% of them present only once. Sample: PBMCs, taken on the day of the yellow fever booster vaccination. The source is a man between 25 and 39 years old who received the YFV17D yellow fever vaccine. CDR3s include the opening cysteine and the closing phenylalanine or tryptophan. D genes are given only for firm matches. Only part of the rows carry a size: once, few, many, or a class if the clone is expanded.

V,J,D,size,CDR3,DNA
TRBV30,TRBJ2-5,NA,once,CAWRLGAGYQETQYF,TGTGCCTGGAGACTAGGGGCCGGCTACCAAGAGACCCAGTACTTC
TRBV28,TRBJ1-2,NA,few,CASSQRYRRGRGYTF,TGTGCCAGCAGTCAACGATACCGCCGGGGGCGAGGCTACACCTTC
TRBV20-1,TRBJ2-1,NA,few,CSAVAETYNEQFF,TGCAGTGCTGTAGCGGAGACTTACAATGAGCAGTTCTTC
TRBV11-3,TRBJ1-3,NA,few,CASSLSGNGNTIYF,TGTGCCAGCAGCTTATCCGGGAATGGAAACACCATATATTTT
TRBV30,TRBJ2-5,NA,NA,CAWIPAGRGRGETQYF,TGTGCCTGGATCCCGGCTGGTCGGGGAAGGGGAGAGACCCAGTACTTC
TRBV5-1,TRBJ2-1,TRBD2,NA,CASSLAPSGSLDEQFF,TGCGCCAGCAGCTTGGCGCCTAGCGGGAGCCTCGATGAGCAGTTCTTC
TRBV5-1,TRBJ2-7,TRBD1,NA,CASSWTGHFSYEQYF,TGCGCCAGCAGCTGGACAGGGCATTTTAGCTACGAGCAGTACTTC
TRBV29-1,TRBJ1-5,NA,NA,CSVETGGADQPQHF,TGCAGCGTTGAAACCGGGGGCGCCGATCAGCCCCAGCATTTT
TRBV30,TRBJ1-1,TRBD1,many,CAWTGQLNTEAFF,TGTGCCTGGACGGGACAGCTGAACACTGAAGCTTTCTTT
TRBV9,TRBJ2-2,NA,few,CASSGMTGELFF,TGTGCCAGCAGCGGTATGACCGGGGAGCTGTTTTTT
TRBV5-1,TRBJ2-5,TRBD2,NA,CASSPFGSGETQYF,TGCGCCAGCAGTCCATTTGGTAGCGGGGAGACCCAGTACTTC
TRBV20-1,TRBJ2-5,NA,NA,CSAREPGLLRGETQYF,TGCAGTGCTAGAGAGCCCGGCCTTCTACGGGGGGAGACCCAGTACTTC
TRBV3-1,TRBJ1-5,TRBD1,many,CASSQVPQGHQPQHF,TGTGCCAGCAGCCAAGTGCCACAGGGGCATCAGCCCCAGCATTTT
TRBV18,TRBJ2-3,NA,few,CASSPTTNTDTQYF,TGTGCCAGCTCACCAACTACTAACACAGATACGCAGTATTTT
TRBV5-8,TRBJ2-1,NA,few,CASSDGAYNEQFF,TGTGCCAGCAGCGACGGGGCGTACAATGAGCAGTTCTTC
TRBV3-1,TRBJ2-2,NA,NA,CASNTGISNTGELFF,TGTGCCAGCAATACAGGGATCTCGAACACCGGGGAGCTGTTTTTT
TRBV5-1,TRBJ2-1,TRBD2,NA,CASSLGLRGSSYNEQFF,TGCGCCAGCAGCTTGGGGTTACGCGGGAGCTCCTACAATGAGCAGTTCTTC
TRBV29-1,TRBJ2-7,NA,NA,CSVALASEQYF,TGCAGCGTTGCCCTCGCTAGCGAGCAGTACTTC
TRBV12-3/TRBV12-4,TRBJ1-1,NA,few,CASSPIGTEAFF,TGTGCCAGCAGTCCAATAGGGACTGAAGCTTTCTTT
TRBV25-1,TRBJ2-7,TRBD1,NA,CASSARDRGEQYF,TGTGCCAGCAGTGCCCGGGACAGGGGCGAGCAGTACTTC
TRBV6-2/TRBV6-3,TRBJ2-3,NA,NA,CASSLLIASTDTQYF,TGTGCCAGCAGTCTTTTAATCGCTAGCACAGATACGCAGTATTTT
TRBV5-5,TRBJ2-1,TRBD2,many,CASSSLQLAGYDEQFF,TGTGCCAGCAGCTCCCTCCAACTAGCGGGATACGATGAGCAGTTCTTC
TRBV30,TRBJ1-1,NA,NA,CAWSVSADTEAFF,TGTGCCTGGAGTGTATCGGCGGACACTGAAGCTTTCTTT
TRBV6-1,TRBJ2-7,NA,NA,CASRKGGGHYEQYF,TGTGCCAGCAGGAAAGGAGGGGGCCACTACGAGCAGTACTTC
TRBV19,TRBJ2-1,TRBD1,many,CASNDRDRGKYEQFF,TGTGCCAGCAACGACCGGGACAGGGGAAAATATGAGCAGTTCTTC
TRBV5-1,TRBJ2-7,NA,few,CASKFLTGPLYEQYF,TGCGCCAGCAAGTTTCTAACGGGGCCGCTCTACGAGCAGTACTTC
TRBV29-1,TRBJ2-3,TRBD2,NA,CSVEGSGRADTQYF,TGCAGCGTTGAGGGTAGCGGGAGAGCAGATACGCAGTATTTT
TRBV30,TRBJ2-1,NA,NA,CAGLANEQFF,TGTGCCGGGCTAGCGAATGAGCAGTTCTTC
TRBV7-2,TRBJ2-1,TRBD2,NA,CASSLGLAGGGEQFF,TGTGCCAGCAGCTTAGGACTAGCGGGAGGGGGTGAGCAGTTCTTC
TRBV5-1,TRBJ2-7,NA,few,CASSPEIAYYEQYF,TGCGCCAGCAGCCCAGAGATAGCTTACTACGAGCAGTACTTC
TRBV5-1,TRBJ2-1,TRBD2,few,CASSLSLGGGGSGYNEQFF,TGCGCCAGCAGCTTGTCCCTCGGGGGGGGCGGGAGTGGTTACAATGAGCAGTTCTTC
TRBV6-1,TRBJ1-1,NA,NA,CASSDRQDLNTEAFF,TGTGCCAGCAGTGACAGACAGGACTTAAACACTGAAGCTTTCTTT
TRBV6-2/TRBV6-3,TRBJ2-1,TRBD2,few,CASKSGLAGDEQFF,TGTGCCAGCAAGAGCGGACTAGCGGGAGATGAGCAGTTCTTC
TRBV11-2,TRBJ2-5,TRBD1,few,CASSLYEGQGRFRETQYF,TGTGCCAGCAGCTTATACGAGGGACAGGGAAGGTTTAGAGAGACCCAGTACTTC
TRBV2,TRBJ2-2,NA,NA,CASSFLGASRGGELFF,TGTGCCAGCAGCTTCCTAGGGGCCTCCCGGGGGGGGGAGCTGTTTTTT
TRBV20-1,TRBJ2-2,NA,few,CSARARNTGELFF,TGCAGTGCTAGGGCCCGTAATACCGGGGAGCTGTTTTTT
TRBV5-6,TRBJ2-2,NA,NA,CASSFPSVYTGELFF,TGTGCCAGCAGCTTCCCTAGCGTTTACACCGGGGAGCTGTTTTTT
TRBV27,TRBJ2-5,NA,few,CASRVLGAETQYF,TGTGCCAGCAGGGTCTTGGGCGCGGAGACCCAGTACTTC
TRBV6-1,TRBJ1-5,TRBD1,few,CATTTGVDNQPQHF,TGTGCCACCACAACAGGGGTAGACAATCAGCCCCAGCATTTT
TRBV18,TRBJ2-7,NA,many,CASSPSLAGASYEQYF,TGTGCCAGCTCACCATCGCTGGCGGGGGCTTCCTACGAGCAGTACTTC
TRBV4-3,TRBJ1-5,NA,NA,CASSQDRVSNQPQHF,TGCGCCAGCAGCCAAGATCGGGTTTCCAATCAGCCCCAGCATTTT
TRBV12-5,TRBJ2-7,NA,few,CASGYGGKYEQYF,TGTGCTAGTGGTTATGGCGGGAAGTACGAGCAGTACTTC
TRBV3-1,TRBJ1-2,NA,few,CASSQAQGQVYGYTF,TGTGCCAGCAGCCAAGCTCAGGGACAAGTCTATGGCTACACCTTC
TRBV10-3,TRBJ1-1,NA,NA,CASGKGGLGTEAFF,TGTGCCTCGGGGAAGGGGGGGCTTGGCACTGAAGCTTTCTTT